This T cell receptor (beta chain) was recovered during a study of shared clonotypes between healthy human individuals. Sequencing was performed with immunoSEQ multiplex PCR; in TCRdb, only in-frame clones are kept and a portion is missing. The repertoire holds roughly 1,000,000 clones, with approximately 78% as singletons. Findings and limits, study-wide: Genetic and exposure-history diversity was limited by the small donor number. Some clonotypes were shared by all four sorted-subset donors, while others were not shared. The non-shared ones had lower generation probabilities than the shared ones.

CDR1 is ENHRY, CDR2 SYGVKD, per germline. The V gene lost 8 bases and the J gene lost 7 bases, with 12 bases spanning the gap. This CDR3 is built from 12 residues. Worth noting for this clone: What it binds is unknown.

The study separated CD4+ cells into CD45RA+ naive and CD45RA-negative memory subsets. The TCR comes from a man aged 18 to 30 in good health. Some clones in this sample may be carry-over from other donors' samples. The V call is TRBV10-3, the J call TRBJ2-1; no definite D call. The material sequenced was memory CD4+ T cells from PBMCs. This sample's subset: CD45RA-negative fraction. The CDR3 is CAIRAIRNEQFF. The CDR3 nucleotides are TGTGCCATCCGGGCGATCAGGAATGAGCAGTTCTTC.